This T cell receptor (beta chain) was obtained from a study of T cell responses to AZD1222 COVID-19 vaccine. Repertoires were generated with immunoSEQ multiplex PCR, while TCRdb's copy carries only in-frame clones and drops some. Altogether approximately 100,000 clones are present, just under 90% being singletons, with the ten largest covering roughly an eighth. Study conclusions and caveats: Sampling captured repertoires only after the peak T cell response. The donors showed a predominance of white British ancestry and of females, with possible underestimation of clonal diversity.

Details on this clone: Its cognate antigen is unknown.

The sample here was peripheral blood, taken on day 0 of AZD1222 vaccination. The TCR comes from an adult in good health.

CDR3 sequence: CATSRGGVGELFF. CDR3 nucleotides: TGTGCCACCAGCAGAGGCGGGGTCGGGGAGCTGTTTTTT. This chain links TRBV15 with TRBJ2-2, with TRBD2 as a possible D gene (6 bases). Germline CDR1 and CDR2: LNHNV and YYDKDF (reference sequence). Trimming removed 1 base at V and 7 bases at J, with 7 bases between. There are 13 residues in the CDR3.